The clone carrying this T cell receptor (beta chain) was seen ten or more times. Its antigen is as yet unknown. The source of the sample is a study of T-cell memory formation after mild COVID-19. Study in general: TCR clustering was largely donor specific.

General study results and limits: Among CD4+ contracting clones, most were CM and EM, and CD8+ ones EMRA. Some responding clones appeared in pre-infection memory, suggesting cross-reactive memory joined.

Via MiXCR, TCRdb re-called the 5' RACE reads, giving one row per CDR3 protein. The profile shows about 350,000 distinct CDR3 sequences, roughly 15% of them singletons. The V gene end was trimmed by 4 bases and the J gene end by 2 bases; junction bases not matched to a gene: 5. Germline V CDR1 and CDR2: SGHVS, FNYEAQ. The CDR3 contains 15 residues. This chain joins TRBV7-6 and TRBJ2-5, with TRBD1 identical over 9 bases. The specimen was PBMCs or a T cell subset sorted from them (not recorded which). This TCR was recovered from a man between 18 and 35 years old who had mild COVID-19 (a few samples of this study predate the infection). Cell type and time point are not known. CDR3 amino acids: CASSYGTGPQETQYF. CDR3 bases: TGTGCCAGCAGCTATGGGACAGGGCCACAAGAGACCCAGTACTTC.